This TCR beta chain was recorded in a study of blood T cell repertoires in COVID-19 (dated by TCRdb to the early 2020s). Background on the whole study: Collaborator samples came from the United States, Italy and Spain and covered acute and convalescent phases of COVID-19. Where available, HLA class I and class II types were taken from metadata supplied by the sample provider and were not determined by assay-based typing. The dataset comprised deeply sampled blood TCRbeta repertoires from subjects exposed to, actively infected with, or recovered from COVID-19. The samples were drawn from two sources: the first 160 participants of the ongoing ImmuneRACE study, and 1,200 or so subjects contributed by 6 global collaborators. A freely available public database, intended as a resource for researchers studying the immune response to SARS-CoV-2, is where the repertoires were released. The prospective study material was composed of cDNA or gDNA derived from T cells, B-cell-depleted T cells, or PBMCs. The sample metadata nearly always contained a de-identified subject ID, COVID-19 status, age in years and sex. Here is what the overall study found, with its caveats: How much clinical and demographic metadata was included differed by source and by participant, and the metadata was provided uncurated.

TCRbeta CDR3 regions were amplified from genomic DNA using the immunoSEQ Assay, a bias-controlled multiplex PCR. On the study's bioinformatics: Within the assay, amplification of reference gene primers was used to estimate how many nucleated cells each sample contained. To quantify the absolute abundance of each unique TCRbeta CDR3 rearrangement, sequence reads were collapsed and filtered. For each sample, productive Simpson clonality was calculated as the square root of Simpson's diversity index across productive rearrangements. This is the immuneACCESS table as TCRdb keeps it, with only in-frame sequences that have V and J called. A part of the clones is gone; compared with another copy, unresolved V genes explain less than half, and the rest is unexplained. V, J and clone size are taken as reported in that table, and D and trimming were inferred from the DNA itself. For this sample the table gives 200,000 to 250,000 clones, of which more than 65% were detected only once. The ten largest account for around 3.5% of the sample.

Reading from cysteine to phenylalanine, the CDR3 counts 15 amino acids. The DNA shown is the 45-base CDR3, in frame from base 1. Cut back by 5 bases and 3 bases, the V and J ends lie 14 bases apart. CDR1 LNHNV and CDR2 YYDKDF were looked up in the germline V gene (reference sequence). The collaborating institutions used their own protocols to collect whole blood in K2EDTA tubes. Collaborator samples were shipped for TCRbeta analysis as frozen whole blood, isolated PBMCs, or DNA extracted from either sample type. A note on this clone: No cognate antigen has been identified for it. Base qualities are missing; no much larger clone stands one base away.

Recombination linked TRBV15 to TRBJ1-5, with TRBD1 perhaps the D gene, on 6 matching bases. Input material: peripheral blood. This TCR was sampled from a woman older than 75 with acute or convalescent COVID-19. The DNA sequence follows: TGTGCCACCAGCGTGGAGGACAGATTCAATCAGCCCCAGCATTTT. It codes for CATSVEDRFNQPQHF. With all but the CDR3 taken from the reference TRBV15 and TRBJ1-5 genes, the full variable domain is: DAMVIQNPRYQVTQFGKPVTLSCSQTLNHNVMYWYQQKSSQAPKLLFHYYDKDFNNEADTPDNFQSRRPNTSFCFLDIRSPGLGDTAMYLCATSVEDRFNQPQHFGDGTRLSIL.